These 26 T cell receptor beta chains share one sample of origin, sequenced in a study of blood T cell repertoires in COVID-19. The table came from immunoSEQ multiplex PCR; TCRdb's copy has only in-frame clones and leaves some out. The sample consists of fewer than 35,000 clones, approximately 92% of them appearing once. Material for sequencing was peripheral blood. These receptors were collected from a man older than 75 with acute or convalescent COVID-19.

V gene TRBV5-1 combines with J gene TRBJ1-1; 8 bases match TRBD1. The V gene's germline CDR1 is SGHRS and CDR2 YFSETQ. This CDR3 is 15 amino acids long. Germline trimming cut 4 bases from V and 2 bases from J; bases unmatched to any gene: 7. The CDR3 loop is CASSRTGTGNTEAFF. The CDR3 DNA reads as TGCGCCAGCAGCCGGACCGGGACAGGCAACACTGAAGCTTTCTTT.

This sequence joins TRBV5-6 and TRBJ2-7, with 8 bases matching TRBD2. CDR1 and CDR2 (germline): SGHDT, YYEEEE. V lost 2 bases, J lost 2 bases, and 3 bases stayed unmatched. The CDR3 loop spans 14 amino acids. The CDR3 nucleotides read TGTGCCAGCAGCTTTTTTAGCGGGACCTACGAGCAGTACTTC. This translates into CASSFFSGTYEQYF.

Points on this clone: The junction differs from germline at one of its ends, possibly a read error. The rearrangement links TRBV5-1 to TRBJ2-5; 9 bases are shared with TRBD1. The CDR3 has 16 residues. The V gene's germline CDR1 is SGHRS and CDR2 YFSETQ. CDR3 DNA: TGCGCCAGCACCTTGGGACTCGGGACAGGGCAAGAGACCCAGTACTTC. It translates to CASTLGLGTGQETQYF. Based on the CDR3 plus reference TRBV5-1 and TRBJ2-5, the full variable domain is KAGVTQTPRYLIKTRGQQVTLSCSPISGHRSVSWYQQTPGQGLQFLFEYFSETQRNKGNFPGRFSGRQFSNSRSEMNVSTLELGDSALYLCASTLGLGTGQETQYFGPGTRLLVL.

The gene calls are TRBV19 and TRBJ1-6; 9 nucleotides agree with TRBD1. This CDR3 is built from 15 residues. Per the germline V gene, CDR1 is LNHDA and CDR2 is SQIVND (reference sequence). V shed 4 bases and J 8 bases; nucleotides not matched to a gene: 6. This chain's CDR3 is CASSTTGGLDSPLHF. In DNA form, the CDR3 reads TGTGCCAGTAGTACCACAGGGGGCTTGGATTCACCCCTCCACTTT. Drawing the rest from reference TRBV19 and TRBJ1-6, the complete variable domain is DGGITQSPKYLFRKEGQNVTLSCEQNLNHDAMYWYRQDPGQGLRLIYYSQIVNDFQKGDIAEGYSVSREKKESFPLTVTSAQKNPTAFYLCASSTTGGLDSPLHFGNGTRLTVT.

This chain connects TRBV7-2 to TRBJ2-4; TRBD1 is a possible D gene (5 bases). CDR1 is SGHTA, CDR2 FQGNSA, per germline. Between the trimmed V and J ends, which lost 5 bases and 5 bases, there was a span of 10 bases. The CDR3 sequence is 13 residues long. The CDR3 nucleotides read TGTGCCAGCAGCCTAAGCAGGGAAAACATTCAGTACTTC. It translates to CASSLSRENIQYF.

The V call is TRBV25-1, the J call TRBJ2-7; a possible D gene is TRBD1 (6 bases). CDR3 length equals 13 residues. Germline loops: CDR1 MGHDK, CDR2 SYGVNS. V was cut by 6 bases and J by 4 bases, with 13 bases left in between. This CDR3 is CASRGTGIYEQYF. The CDR3 DNA reads as TGTGCCAGCAGGGGTACAGGGATTTACGAGCAGTACTTC.

This chain links TRBV2 with TRBJ1-1; tentatively, D is TRBD1 (6 bases). The CDR3 is 15 amino acids. Germline CDR1 reads SNHLY; CDR2 reads FYNNEI. The V gene lost 3 bases and the J gene lost 5 bases, with 16 bases spanning the gap. The DNA of the CDR3 is TGTGCCAGCAGTGAGGGAATATCAGGGGTTACTGAAGCTTTCTTT. This gives the protein CASSEGISGVTEAFF.

The V gene is TRBV3-1 (or the pseudogene TRBV3-2), the J gene TRBJ2-7, with 12 bases lining up with TRBD2. This CDR3 has 18 residues. CDR1 is LGHDT and CDR2 is YNNKEL in the germline V gene (reference sequence). V gave up 0 bases and J gave up 1 base; unmatched junction bases: 7. Here the CDR3 reads CASSQEGRLAGESYEQYF. For the CDR3, the DNA is TGTGCCAGCAGCCAAGAAGGACGACTAGCGGGAGAATCCTACGAGCAGTACTTC.

V and J are TRBV4-2 and TRBJ1-6, with 9 bases identical to TRBD1. CDR3 length: 15 residues. V trimming: 4 bases; J trimming: 7 bases; junction bases outside the gene matches: 5. Germline V gene lookup returns CDR1 LGHNA and CDR2 YNFKEQ. Here the CDR3 DNA reads TGTGCCAGCAGCCGGAGGGACAGGGAAAATTCACCCCTCCACTTT. This codes for CASSRRDRENSPLHF.

The CDR3 bases are TGCGCCAGCAGCAACAAAGCTAGCGGGAGCGCGGGGGTCGAGCAGTACTTC. Residues: CASSNKASGSAGVEQYF. The chain uses TRBV4-1 and TRBJ2-7; TRBD2 matches at 10 bases. V dropped 5 bases and J dropped 6; count of bases not matched to a gene: 16. Germline V gene lookup returns CDR1 MGHRA and CDR2 YSYEKL. The CDR3 consists of 17 residues.

The V call is TRBV18, the J call TRBJ1-3; unclear D gene. This CDR3 is built from 14 residues. Trimming took 2 bases from V and 2 from J, leaving 7 bases between them. Germline V CDR1 and CDR2: KGHSH, LQKENI. This chain's CDR3 is CASSPLAAGNTIYF. In DNA form, the CDR3 reads TGTGCCAGCTCACCATTAGCTGCTGGAAACACCATATATTTT.

The chain links TRBV6-5 to TRBJ1-5; tentative D call: TRBD1 (6 bases). There are 14 residues in the CDR3. With 7 bases removed from V and 0 bases from J, the gap between germline ends came to 10 bases. Germline V CDR1 and CDR2: MNHEY, SVGAGI. CDR3 region: CASKQGYSNQPQHF. CDR3 nucleotide sequence: TGTGCCAGCAAACAGGGTTATAGCAATCAGCCCCAGCATTTT.

The chain couples TRBV28 to TRBJ2-7; 9 nucleotides match TRBD1. Germline V gene lookup returns CDR1 MDHEN and CDR2 SYDVKM. This CDR3 spans 11 amino acids. J was trimmed by 5 bases and V by 10 bases; bases with no gene match: 3. CDR3 DNA: TGTGCCATACAGGGGGCTAACGAGCAGTACTTC. Its translation is CAIQGANEQYF.

This clone has a handful of counts. The junction shows a germline mismatch at one end, possibly a read error. This sequence joins TRBV12-3 or TRBV12-4 and TRBJ2-4, with 12 bases matching TRBD2. CDR3 length: 13 amino acids. The CDR3 here is CASSADGLAGRWF. CDR3 bases: TGTGCCAGCAGTGCGGACGGACTAGCGGGGCGGTGGTTC.

The V gene is TRBV30, the J gene TRBJ1-2; 10 nucleotides match TRBD1. CDR3 size: 17 residues. V dropped 4 bases and J dropped 4; count of bases not matched to a gene: 15. Germline V CDR1 and CDR2: GTSNPN, SVGIG (reference sequence). DNA of the CDR3: TGTGCCTGGATCGAAGTGGGTTGGGGACAGGGGATCTATGGCTACACCTTC. Translated: CAWIEVGWGQGIYGYTF.

The rearrangement joins TRBV10-3 to TRBJ1-2; 8 bases match TRBD1. Trimming cost V 10 bases and J 2 bases; bases outside gene matches: 6. Germline V CDR1 and CDR2: ENHRY, SYGVKD. This CDR3 comprises 13 residues. This CDR3 is CATADRDNYGYTF. CDR3 bases: TGTGCCACCGCGGACAGGGACAACTATGGCTACACCTTC.

The chain is built from TRBV7-9 and TRBJ2-1; TRBD2 aligns across 10 bases. V trimming: 7 bases; J trimming: 2 bases; junction bases outside the gene matches: 17. The CDR3 sequence is 19 residues long. CDR1 is SEHNR, CDR2 FQNEAQ, per germline (reference sequence). CDR3 loop: CASTTRAASGSTPYNEQFF. The CDR3 DNA follows: TGTGCCAGCACCACTAGGGCGGCTAGCGGGAGTACCCCCTACAATGAGCAGTTCTTC.

J is TRBJ1-1 and V is TRBV5-1; 8 nucleotides match TRBD1. This CDR3 has 15 amino acids. J was trimmed by 4 bases and V by 4 bases; bases with no gene match: 9. Germline V gene data show CDR1 as SGHRS and CDR2 as YFSETQ. The CDR3 DNA is TGCGCCAGCAGCACTGGACAGGGCCTAGGCACTGAAGCTTTCTTT. Translation gives CASSTGQGLGTEAFF.

The V call is TRBV20-1, the J call TRBJ1-5, with D possibly TRBD1 on 6 matching bases. V gave up 3 bases and J gave up 0 bases, with 12 bases separating them. The CDR3 has 15 residues. Germline CDR1 is DFQATT and CDR2 is SNEGSKA (reference sequence). CDR3 loop: CSASGTGNSNQPQHF. The CDR3 coding sequence is TGCAGTGCTAGTGGTACAGGGAATAGCAATCAGCCCCAGCATTTT.

The chain carries TRBV19 and TRBJ2-7; 12 bases match TRBD2. CDR1 is LNHDA and CDR2 is SQIVND in the germline V gene (reference sequence). CDR3 length equals 15 residues. J was trimmed by 5 bases and V by 3 bases; bases with no gene match: 5. The CDR3 DNA reads as TGTGCCAGTAGTATTACTAGCGGGAGGACCGACGAGCAGTACTTC. Protein: CASSITSGRTDEQYF.

The chain combines TRBV4-2 with TRBJ1-3, with 7 nucleotides matching TRBD1. With 1 base clipped from V and 1 base from J, the junction kept 4 bases outside the gene matches. The germline V gene has CDR1 LGHNA and CDR2 YNFKEQ. This CDR3 contains 16 residues. The CDR3 region has the DNA TGTGCCAGCAGCCAAGGCGAGACAGGGTCTGGAAACACCATATATTTT. This translates into CASSQGETGSGNTIYF.

The CDR3, as DNA: TGTGCCAGTACAAGGGGGTTCAGTACGATAAACACTGAAGCTTTCTTT. Translated: CASTRGFSTINTEAFF. This chain uses TRBV19 with TRBJ1-1; D is possibly TRBD1 (6 bases). Deletions cut 7 bases from V and 2 bases from J, with 20 bases between. The germline V gene encodes CDR1 LNHDA and CDR2 SQIVND (reference sequence). The CDR3 covers 16 residues.

This sequence joins TRBV5-8 and TRBJ2-1, with D possibly TRBD1 on 6 matching bases. CDR3 length: 16 amino acids. With 4 bases removed from V and 3 bases from J, the gap between germline ends came to 17 bases. Germline CDR1 reads SGHTS; CDR2 reads YDEGEE. Written as DNA, the CDR3 is TGTGCCAGCAGCCGAGGACAGACCACGGGCTACAATGAGCAGTTCTTC. This codes for CASSRGQTTGYNEQFF.

The chain has TRBV28 and TRBJ1-4; 8 bases are a match to TRBD1. Per germline, CDR1 MDHEN and CDR2 SYDVKM. V gave up 3 bases and J gave up 3 bases; unmatched junction bases: 3. The CDR3 has 15 residues. The DNA for the CDR3 is TGTGCCAGCAGTTTCCCGACAGGGGCTAATGAAAAACTGTTTTTT. This encodes CASSFPTGANEKLFF.

The rearrangement joins TRBV30 to TRBJ1-1, with TRBD1 matching over 10 bases. V gave up 0 bases and J gave up 14 bases; unmatched junction bases: 21. Germline CDR1 GTSNPN, CDR2 SVGIG (reference sequence). This CDR3 contains 17 residues. CDR3 coding DNA: TGTGCCTGGAGTGTAAGGGGGCTGGACAGGGGGATTTTGCGGCAGTTCTTT. Protein sequence: CAWSVRGLDRGILRQFF. Complete variable domain (other parts from reference TRBV30 and TRBJ1-1): SQTIHQWPATLVQPVGSPLSLECTVEGTSNPNLYWYRQAAGRGLQLLFYSVGIGQISSEVPQNLSASRPQDRQFILSSKKLLLSDSGFYLCAWSVRGLDRGILRQFFGQGTRLTVV.

This clone appeared a few times. CDR3 in amino acids: CASSRFYEQYF. CDR3 DNA: TGTGCCAGCAGCCGTTTCTACGAGCAGTACTTC. The chain employs TRBV12-3 or TRBV12-4 and TRBJ2-7; D is undetermined. This CDR3 has 11 amino acids. Deletions cut 6 bases from V and 3 bases from J, with 6 bases between.